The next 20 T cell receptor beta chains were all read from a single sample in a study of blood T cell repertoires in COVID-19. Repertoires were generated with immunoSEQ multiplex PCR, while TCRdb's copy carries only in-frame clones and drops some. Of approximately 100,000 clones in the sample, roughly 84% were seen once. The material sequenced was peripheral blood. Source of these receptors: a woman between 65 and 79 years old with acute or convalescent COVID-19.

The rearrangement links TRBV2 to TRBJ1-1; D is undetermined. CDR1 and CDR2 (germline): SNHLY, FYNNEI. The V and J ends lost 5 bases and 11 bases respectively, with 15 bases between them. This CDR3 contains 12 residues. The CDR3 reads CASSLDSFTAFF. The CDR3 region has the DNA TGTGCCAGCAGTTTGGACTCCTTTACCGCTTTCTTT.

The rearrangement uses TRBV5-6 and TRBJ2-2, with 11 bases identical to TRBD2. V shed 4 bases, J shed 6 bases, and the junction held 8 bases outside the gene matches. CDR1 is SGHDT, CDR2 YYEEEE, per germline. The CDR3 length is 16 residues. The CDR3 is CASSRLSGGVSGELFF. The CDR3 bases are TGTGCCAGCAGCCGGCTTAGCGGGGGGGTTTCCGGGGAGCTGTTTTTT.

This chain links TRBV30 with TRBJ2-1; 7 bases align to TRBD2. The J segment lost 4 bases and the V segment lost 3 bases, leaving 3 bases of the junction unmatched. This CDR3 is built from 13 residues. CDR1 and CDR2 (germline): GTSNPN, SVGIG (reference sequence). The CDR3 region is CAWRGDYYNEQFF. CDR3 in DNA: TGTGCCTGGAGAGGGGACTATTACAATGAGCAGTTCTTC.

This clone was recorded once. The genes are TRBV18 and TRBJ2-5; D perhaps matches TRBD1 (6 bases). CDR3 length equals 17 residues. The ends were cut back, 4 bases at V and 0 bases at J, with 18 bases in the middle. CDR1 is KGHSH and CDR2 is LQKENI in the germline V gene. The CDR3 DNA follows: TGTGCCAGCTCACTTTTCAGCCCCGGGACAAACCAAGAGACCCAGTACTTC. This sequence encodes CASSLFSPGTNQETQYF. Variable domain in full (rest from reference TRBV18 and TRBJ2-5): NAGVMQNPRHLVRRRGQEARLRCSPMKGHSHVYWYRQLPEEGLKFMVYLQKENIIDESGMPKERFSAEFPKEGPSILRIQQVVRGDSAAYFCASSLFSPGTNQETQYFGPGTRLLVL.

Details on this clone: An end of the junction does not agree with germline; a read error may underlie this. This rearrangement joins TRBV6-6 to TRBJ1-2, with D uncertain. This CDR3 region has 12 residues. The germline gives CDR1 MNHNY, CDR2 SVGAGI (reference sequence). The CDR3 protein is CASNVAGNPALF. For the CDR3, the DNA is TGTGCCAGCAATGTGGCCGGGAATCCTGCCTTATTC.

This CDR3 reads CAISEGGYYGYTF. CDR3 in DNA: TGTGCCATCAGTGAGGGCGGTTACTATGGCTACACCTTC. This chain uses TRBV10-3 with TRBJ1-2, with unresolved D. The V and J ends lost 2 bases and 3 bases respectively, with 7 bases between them. CDR1 ENHRY and CDR2 SYGVKD come from the germline V gene. This CDR3 comprises 13 residues.

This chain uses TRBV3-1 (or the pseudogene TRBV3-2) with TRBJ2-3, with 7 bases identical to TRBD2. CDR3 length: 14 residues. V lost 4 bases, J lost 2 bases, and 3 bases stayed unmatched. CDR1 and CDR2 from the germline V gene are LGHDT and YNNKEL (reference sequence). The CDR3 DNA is TGTGCCAGCAGCCTAGGACTAGTCACAGATACGCAGTATTTT. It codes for CASSLGLVTDTQYF.

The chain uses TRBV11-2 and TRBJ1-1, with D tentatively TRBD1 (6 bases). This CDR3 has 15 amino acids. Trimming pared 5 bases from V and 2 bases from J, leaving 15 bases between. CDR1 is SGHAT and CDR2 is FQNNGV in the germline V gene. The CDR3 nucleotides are TGTGCCAGCAGCACTCCGACAGGTTCAAACACTGAAGCTTTCTTT. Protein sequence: CASSTPTGSNTEAFF.

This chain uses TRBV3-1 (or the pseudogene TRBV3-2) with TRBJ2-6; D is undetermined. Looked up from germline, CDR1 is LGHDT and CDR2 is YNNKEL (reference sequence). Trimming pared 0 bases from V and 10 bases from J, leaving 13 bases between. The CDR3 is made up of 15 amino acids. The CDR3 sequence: CASSQDSLGGNVLTF. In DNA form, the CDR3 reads TGTGCCAGCAGCCAAGACAGCCTAGGTGGGAACGTCCTGACTTTC.

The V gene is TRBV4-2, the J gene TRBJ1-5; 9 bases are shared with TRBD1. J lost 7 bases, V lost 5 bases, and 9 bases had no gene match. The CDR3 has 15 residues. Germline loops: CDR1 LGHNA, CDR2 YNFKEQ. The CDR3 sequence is CASSLTGGERQPQHF. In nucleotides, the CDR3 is TGTGCCAGCAGCTTAACAGGGGGCGAGCGCCAGCCCCAGCATTTT.

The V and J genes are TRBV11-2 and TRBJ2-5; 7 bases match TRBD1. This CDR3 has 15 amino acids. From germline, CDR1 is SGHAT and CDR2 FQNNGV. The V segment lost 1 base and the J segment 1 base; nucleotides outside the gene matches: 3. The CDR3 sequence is CASSLGGGSQETQYF. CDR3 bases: TGTGCCAGCAGCTTAGGAGGGGGCAGCCAAGAGACCCAGTACTTC.

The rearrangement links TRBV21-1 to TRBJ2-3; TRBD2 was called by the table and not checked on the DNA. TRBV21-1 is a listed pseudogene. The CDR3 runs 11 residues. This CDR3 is CASSAKNTQYF. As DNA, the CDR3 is TGTGCCAGCAGCGCTAAGAATACGCAGTATTTT.

As DNA, the CDR3 is TGCGCCAGCAGCCAAGATCCTAGCGGGCGACCGTACAATGAGCAGTTCTTC. It specifies CASSQDPSGRPYNEQFF. The chain carries TRBV4-3 and TRBJ2-1; 8 nucleotides line up with TRBD2. The trim removed 0 bases at V and 4 bases at J, leaving 8 bases unmatched. CDR1 and CDR2 from the germline V gene are LGHNA and YSLEER. This CDR3 contains 17 residues.

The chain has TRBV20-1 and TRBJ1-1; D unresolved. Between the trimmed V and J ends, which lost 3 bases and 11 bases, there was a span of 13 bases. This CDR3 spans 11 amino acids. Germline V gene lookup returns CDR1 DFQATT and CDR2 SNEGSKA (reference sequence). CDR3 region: CSASDPGVAFF. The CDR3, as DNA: TGCAGTGCTAGCGATCCCGGGGTGGCTTTCTTT.

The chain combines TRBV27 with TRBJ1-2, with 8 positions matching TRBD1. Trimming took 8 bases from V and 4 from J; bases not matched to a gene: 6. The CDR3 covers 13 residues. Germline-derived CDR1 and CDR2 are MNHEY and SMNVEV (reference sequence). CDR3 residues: CASADREGYGYTF. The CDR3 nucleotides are TGTGCCAGCGCGGACAGGGAAGGCTATGGCTACACCTTC.

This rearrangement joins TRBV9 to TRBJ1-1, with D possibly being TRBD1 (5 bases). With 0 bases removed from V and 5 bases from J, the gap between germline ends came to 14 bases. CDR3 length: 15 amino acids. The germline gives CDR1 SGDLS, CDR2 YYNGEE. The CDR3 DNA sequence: TGTGCCAGCAGCGTAGAATCAATGGGGGGTACTGAAGCTTTCTTT. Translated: CASSVESMGGTEAFF.

CDR3 amino acids: CASSQTGYSSTDTQYF. Written as DNA, the CDR3 is TGCGCCAGCAGCCAAACGGGATACTCTAGCACAGATACGCAGTATTTT. The J gene is TRBJ2-3, the V gene TRBV4-3, with D possibly matching TRBD2 (5 bases). Trimming cost V 2 bases and J 0 bases, with 12 bases left between them. Germline loops: CDR1 LGHNA, CDR2 YSLEER. The CDR3 is made up of 16 amino acids.

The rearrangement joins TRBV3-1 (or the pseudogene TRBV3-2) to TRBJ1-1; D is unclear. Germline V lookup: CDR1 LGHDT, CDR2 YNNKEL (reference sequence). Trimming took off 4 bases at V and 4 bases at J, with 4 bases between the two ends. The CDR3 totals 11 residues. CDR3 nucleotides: TGTGCCAGCAGCCGTAGCACTGAAGCTTTCTTT. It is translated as CASSRSTEAFF.

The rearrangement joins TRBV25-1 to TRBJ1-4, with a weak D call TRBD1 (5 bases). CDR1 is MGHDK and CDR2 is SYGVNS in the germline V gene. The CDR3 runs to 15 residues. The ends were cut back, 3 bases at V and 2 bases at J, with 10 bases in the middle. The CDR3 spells CASSDQGFTNEKLFF. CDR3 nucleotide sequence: TGTGCCAGCAGTGATCAGGGATTTACTAATGAAAAACTGTTTTTT.

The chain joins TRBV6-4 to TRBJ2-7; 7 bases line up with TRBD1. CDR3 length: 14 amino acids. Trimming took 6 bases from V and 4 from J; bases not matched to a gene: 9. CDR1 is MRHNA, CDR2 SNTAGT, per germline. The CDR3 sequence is CASRPHRGFYEQYV. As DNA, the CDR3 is TGTGCCAGCAGACCCCACAGGGGCTTTTACGAGCAGTACGTC.